This T cell receptor beta chain was sequenced for a study of OX40 agonist ivuxolimab in advanced cancers. Turning to the study itself: With ivuxolimab, an agonistic anti-OX40 (CD134) antibody, patients were treated. Three patients, one with hepatocellular carcinoma and two with cutaneous melanoma, responded partially.

This table comes from immunoSEQ multiplex PCR, and its TCRdb copy is limited to in-frame clones, with some not included. The sample has tens of thousands of clones, about 93% seen once. The CDR3 is 14 residues long. Comment on this clone: What it binds is not known.

Broader study findings: Part of the nonresponder group also had normalized T-cell clonal expansion that was low.

The source was CD4+ or CD8+ T cells sorted from blood, collected in a trial of the OX40 agonist ivuxolimab. V is TRBV21-1 and J is TRBJ2-7; TRBD2 is the table's D call and was not checked against the DNA. TRBV21-1 is a known pseudogene. This receptor was taken from an adult with an advanced solid tumor such as melanoma, head and neck, liver or kidney cancer. The DNA for the CDR3 is TGTGCCAGCACCAATGCCGGGGGTTCCTACGAGCAGTACTTC. Protein product: CASTNAGGSYEQYF.